The subject of this entry is one TCR beta chain. Seattle participants joined during active infection and were tracked over time. The CDR3 extends over 13 amino acids. CDR1 is MGHRA and CDR2 is YSYEKL in the germline V gene. Trimming removed 0 bases from V and 6 bases from J, with 8 bases in between. The entry originates in a study of blood T cell repertoires in COVID-19. Study context: From the United States, Italy and Spain came samples of acute and convalescent COVID-19.

Sequenced by immunoSEQ multiplex PCR; TCRdb stores in-frame clones only, minus some. Among some 70,000 clones listed, 70% to 90% were seen once. The receptor's source is a man in his forties with COVID-19, enrolled during active disease. Sample: peripheral blood. The chain combines TRBV4-1 with TRBJ2-5; no reliable D call. In nucleotides, the CDR3 is TGCGCCAGCAGCCAAGACTCCCTCCAGACCCAGTACTTC. Its protein product is CASSQDSLQTQYF.